Presented here are 17 T cell receptor beta chains from one specimen sequenced in a study of tumor-infiltrating lymphocytes in primary liver carcinoma (TCRdb year 2017). RNA from unsorted whole blood was extracted with TRIzol reagent, and germline DNA was obtained with the DNeasy Blood & Tissue kit. Instrument on record: Illumina HiSeq 2500. A constant-region primer and ProtoScript II reverse transcriptase were used to reverse-transcribe TCRbeta-specific cDNA from around 530 ng total RNA. The TCRbeta libraries were prepared through three rounds of nested multiplex PCR following a slightly modified ARM-PCR procedure. Each of the first two PCR rounds ran for roughly 9 cycles using multiplex TRBV1-TRBV30 forward primers together with a Cbeta reverse primer. Starting from the raw public reads, TCRdb applied fastp trimming at Q25, assembled clones with MiXCR and retained in-frame beta chains. One record per CDR3 amino acid sequence lists the most common genes and DNA. The sample table records approximately 320,000 distinct CDR3 sequences; 58% of these occur just once. Clones ranked in the top ten supply approximately 17% of the sample.

The sequenced material came from peripheral blood. These receptors all stem from a woman in her 30s with primary liver carcinoma and hepatitis B virus infection.

Remarks on this clonotype: One base away lies a much larger clone, so this may be a sequencing read error. This chain links TRBV6-6 with TRBJ1-5; D not certain. CDR3 length: 15 amino acids. The germline V gene has CDR1 MNHNY and CDR2 SVGAGI (reference sequence). Trimming took 2 bases from V and 3 from J, leaving 11 bases between them. The CDR3 nucleotides read TGTGCCAGCAGTTACCCGACATGGAACAATCAGCCCCAGCATTTT. It codes for CASSYPTWNNQPQHF.

The rearrangement joins TRBV7-9 to TRBJ2-1, with D possibly matching TRBD2 (7 bases). CDR1 and CDR2 from the germline V gene are SEHNR and FQNEAQ (reference sequence). CDR3 size: 15 residues. Trimming removed 5 bases at V and 6 bases at J, with 17 bases between. The CDR3 nucleotides read TGTGCCAGCAGCGCCTTGGGGGAGGGGGTCAATGAGCAGTTCTTC. Translated: CASSALGEGVNEQFF.

This clonotype has ten or more counts. This chain uses TRBV12-3 or TRBV12-4 with TRBJ1-5; 8 nucleotides match TRBD1. The CDR3 length is 16 residues. V was clipped by 5 bases and J by 0 bases; unmatched bases: 6. CDR3 sequence (DNA): TGTGCCAGCAGTGCGAACACAGGGGGTAGCAATCAGCCCCAGCATTTT. This translates into CASSANTGGSNQPQHF.

This chain uses TRBV11-2 with TRBJ2-2; possible D gene TRBD2, 5 bases. Germline values: CDR1 SGHAT, CDR2 FQNNGV. V lost 5 bases and J lost 0, with 13 bases in between. This CDR3 is 16 amino acids long. The CDR3 DNA is TGTGCCAGCAGCCCCAGGAGGACGACGAACACCGGGGAGCTGTTTTTT. Translation gives CASSPRRTTNTGELFF.

Comments on this clonotype: A read error may be the cause here, since a much bigger clone is one base away. V and J are TRBV29-1 and TRBJ1-1; D is unresolved. The length of the CDR3 is 13 residues. Germline lookup yields CDR1 SQVTM and CDR2 ANQGSEA. CDR3 in DNA: TGCAGCGCTCCCCTGGGTATTGACACTGAAGCTCTCTTT. This sequence encodes CSAPLGIDTEALF.

The gene calls are TRBV7-9 and TRBJ1-4; D gene unclear. This CDR3 is built from 14 residues. Germline V gene data show CDR1 as SEHNR and CDR2 as FQNEAQ (reference sequence). The V gene lost 3 bases and the J gene lost 6 bases, with 11 bases spanning the gap. CDR3 amino acids: CASSLWRTDEKLFF. Written as DNA, the CDR3 is TGTGCCAGCAGCTTGTGGAGAACGGATGAAAAACTGTTTTTT.

This chain joins TRBV30 and TRBJ2-7; no clear D. The CDR3 runs to 11 residues. The ends were cut back, 4 bases at V and 7 bases at J, with 11 bases in the middle. Germline CDR1 reads GTSNPN; CDR2 reads SVGIG (reference sequence). CDR3 nucleotides: TGTGCCTGGACGGCGGCTAGGGAGCAGTACTTC. Amino acid sequence: CAWTAAREQYF. The full variable domain, rest sourced from reference TRBV30 and TRBJ2-7, is SQTIHQWPATLVQPVGSPLSLECTVEGTSNPNLYWYRQAAGRGLQLLFYSVGIGQISSEVPQNLSASRPQDRQFILSSKKLLLSDSGFYLCAWTAAREQYFGPGTRLTVT.

A note on this clonotype: A read error may produce the germline difference seen at one junction end. The chain recombines TRBV29-1 with TRBJ2-2; unclear D gene. Germline V gives CDR1 SQVTM, CDR2 ANQGSEA. The length of the CDR3 is 15 residues. CDR3 DNA sequence: TGCAGCGTTGAAGACGCACATAAGAACACAGGGGAGCTGTTTTTT. This sequence encodes CSVEDAHKNTGELFF.

Worth noting for this clonotype: One base away lies a much larger clone, so this may be a sequencing read error. The chain links TRBV12-3 or TRBV12-4 to TRBJ2-1; D gene unclear. With 10 bases removed from V and 3 bases from J, the gap between germline ends came to 13 bases. The CDR3 covers 13 residues. For the CDR3, the DNA is TGTGCCATCACCGAGACCGTCTACAATGAGCAGTTCTTC. This translates into CAITETVYNEQFF.

There are many counts of this clonotype. The V gene is TRBV6-2 or TRBV6-3, the J gene TRBJ2-7; D not certain. This CDR3 region has 17 residues. Looked up from germline, CDR1 is MNHEY and CDR2 is SVGEGT. Trimming pared 2 bases from V and 0 bases from J, leaving 17 bases between. The CDR3 protein is CASSYRLDDFSSYEQYF. The CDR3 DNA reads as TGTGCCAGCAGTTACCGCCTAGACGATTTCTCCTCCTACGAGCAGTACTTC.

This clonotype was picked up many times. This chain joins TRBV4-1 and TRBJ2-1, with TRBD2 matching over 8 bases. Germline V gives CDR1 MGHRA, CDR2 YSYEKL. The V segment lost 3 bases and the J segment 6 bases; nucleotides outside the gene matches: 13. The CDR3 sequence is 17 residues long. Here the CDR3 reads CASSQAPGLVFPNEQFF. The DNA for the CDR3 is TGCGCCAGCAGCCAGGCACCGGGACTAGTGTTCCCCAATGAGCAGTTCTTC.

Regarding this clonotype: Since a much larger clone is just one base distant, this may be a read error. The chain uses TRBV12-3 or TRBV12-4 and TRBJ1-5, with TRBD1 matching 8 bases. This CDR3 spans 15 amino acids. Trimming cost V 5 bases and J 5 bases; bases outside gene matches: 8. This CDR3 reads CASSGQGHNDQPQHF. CDR3 DNA sequence: TGTGCCAGCAGTGGACAGGGCCACAACGATCAGCCCCAGCATTTT.

Points on this clonotype: A much bigger clone sits one base away, suggesting this may be a read error. V gene TRBV6-1 combines with J gene TRBJ2-1, with D uncertain. V was clipped by 8 bases and J by 8 bases, with 13 bases between them. The CDR3 is 12 amino acids. The germline gives CDR1 MNHNS, CDR2 SASEGT. The CDR3 nucleotides read TGTGCCAGCTTGGGCCAGAGCCATGAGCAGTTCTTC. Translation gives CASLGQSHEQFF.

Concerning this clonotype itself: Germline and junction disagree at one end, which may indicate a read error. This chain uses TRBV7-9 with TRBJ2-5; D ambiguous. The CDR3 is 14 residues long. Germline V gives CDR1 SEHNR, CDR2 FQNEAQ (reference sequence). The CDR3 region is CTSSLYPGEETQYF. The CDR3, as DNA: TGTACCAGCAGCTTATATCCGGGCGAAGAGACCCAGTACTTC.

In the case of this clonotype: Because it lacks the conserved phenylalanine or tryptophan at the end, this CDR3 is likely a read error. V gene TRBV11-2 combines with J gene TRBJ2-4; no reliable D call. This CDR3 contains 16 residues. Germline CDR1 SGHAT, CDR2 FQNNGV. CDR3 amino acids: CACSPVLGLAKNIQYY. As DNA, the CDR3 is TGTGCCTGCAGTCCCGTATTGGGTCTAGCCAAAAACATTCAGTACTAC.

A note on this clonotype: Since a much larger clone is just one base distant, this may be a read error. This chain uses TRBV12-3 or TRBV12-4 with TRBJ2-7; the match to TRBD2 covers 8 bases. The CDR3 runs to 13 residues. After removal of 6 bases from V and 9 bases from J, the junction contained 10 bases not matched to a gene. The CDR3 coding sequence is TGTGCCAGCAGCCAAACCCGGGGGGGCGTGCAGTACTTC. Its translation: CASSQTRGGVQYF.

This clonotype has a count of ten or more. The chain has TRBV6-5 and TRBJ2-6; D could derive from TRBD1 or TRBD2 (5 bases each). CDR3 length: 15 amino acids. Germline lookup yields CDR1 MNHEY and CDR2 SVGAGI. V was pared by 6 bases and J by 2 bases, with 11 bases between. The CDR3 DNA reads as TGTGCCAGCAGCAATTGGGACCCTGGGGCCAACGTCCTGACTTTC. Translation gives CASSNWDPGANVLTF.